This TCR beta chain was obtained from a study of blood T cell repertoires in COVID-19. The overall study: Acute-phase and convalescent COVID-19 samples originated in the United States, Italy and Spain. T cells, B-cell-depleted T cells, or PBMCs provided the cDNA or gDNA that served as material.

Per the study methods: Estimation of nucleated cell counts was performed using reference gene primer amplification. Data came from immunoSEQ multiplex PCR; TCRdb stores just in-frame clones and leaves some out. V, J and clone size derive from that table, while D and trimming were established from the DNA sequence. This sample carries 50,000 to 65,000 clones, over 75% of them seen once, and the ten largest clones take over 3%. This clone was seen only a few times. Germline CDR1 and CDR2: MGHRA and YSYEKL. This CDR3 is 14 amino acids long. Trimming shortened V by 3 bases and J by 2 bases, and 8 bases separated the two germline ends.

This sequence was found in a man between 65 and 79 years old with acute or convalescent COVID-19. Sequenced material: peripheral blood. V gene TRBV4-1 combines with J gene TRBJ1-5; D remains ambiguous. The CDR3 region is CASSQRSGNQPQHF. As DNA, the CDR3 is TGCGCCAGCAGCCAGAGGAGTGGCAATCAGCCCCAGCATTTT.